Described below is a single T cell receptor beta chain sequence and its context. The data derive from a study of blood T cell repertoires in COVID-19. V was clipped by 5 bases and J by 4 bases, with 10 bases between them. This CDR3 comprises 13 residues. The assay was immunoSEQ multiplex PCR, and TCRdb's table has in-frame clones only and misses some. Of around 100,000 clones listed, about 86% were seen once; the top ten hold less than 4%. The V gene is TRBV12-3 or TRBV12-4, the J gene TRBJ2-3, with D possibly matching TRBD1 (6 bases). This TCR was sampled from a human donor in a cohort sampled during active COVID-19. Sequencing was performed on peripheral blood. The CDR3 coding sequence is TGTGCCAGCAGTACAGGGTCAGCAGATACGCAGTATTTT. Amino acid sequence: CASSTGSADTQYF.